A single sample gave rise to the 29 T cell receptor beta chains below, sequenced in a study of blood T cell repertoires in COVID-19 (dated by TCRdb to about 2020). Libraries were made using the immunoSEQ multiplex PCR assay. The immuneACCESS repertoire file appears here via TCRdb, limited to in-frame rearrangements. These files lack a portion of the clones; in checked studies, under half of the deficit traces to unresolved V genes, and the cause of the others is not known. This sample gives 65,000 to 85,000 clones in total; roughly 80% of them show up just once. Jointly, the top ten make up over 15% of the sample. Sequencing used peripheral blood. The receptor set was obtained from a woman aged 55-70 years with acute or convalescent COVID-19.

V gene TRBV11-1 combines with J gene TRBJ2-7, with TRBD1 identical over 7 bases. From germline, CDR1 is SGHAT and CDR2 FQDESV (reference sequence). V lost 1 base, J lost 5 bases, and 5 bases stayed unmatched. The CDR3 sequence is 14 residues long. The CDR3 bases are TGTGCCAGCAGCTTAGAGAGGGGGCCAAACGAGCAGTACGTC. This gives the protein CASSLERGPNEQYV.

This clone has just a few counts. The chain links TRBV9 to TRBJ1-2; D possibly corresponds to TRBD1 (5 bases). The V and J ends lost 4 bases and 8 bases respectively, with 15 bases between them. This CDR3 comprises 13 residues. The germline gives CDR1 SGDLS, CDR2 YYNGEE. CDR3 residues: CASSSLGALGYTF. Here the CDR3 DNA reads TGTGCCAGCAGCTCCTTAGGGGCGCTGGGCTACACCTTC.

This chain joins TRBV5-1 and TRBJ1-1, with TRBD1 matching over 7 bases. Germline loops: CDR1 SGHRS, CDR2 YFSETQ. The V segment lost 4 bases and the J segment 4 bases; nucleotides outside the gene matches: 7. The CDR3 totals 14 residues. As DNA, the CDR3 is TGCGCCAGCAGCAGTCGGACAGGCGGCACTGAAGCTTTCTTT. Protein sequence: CASSSRTGGTEAFF. The full variable domain, completed using reference TRBV5-1 and TRBJ1-1, is KAGVTQTPRYLIKTRGQQVTLSCSPISGHRSVSWYQQTPGQGLQFLFEYFSETQRNKGNFPGRFSGRQFSNSRSEMNVSTLELGDSALYLCASSSRTGGTEAFFGQGTRLTVV.

J is TRBJ1-5 and V is TRBV6-1, with 10 positions matching TRBD1. Germline assignment: CDR1 MNHNS and CDR2 SASEGT. V dropped 3 bases and J dropped 6; count of bases not matched to a gene: 2. The length of the CDR3 is 14 residues. CDR3 protein: CASSETGGSQPQHF. DNA of the CDR3: TGTGCCAGCAGTGAGACAGGGGGCTCTCAGCCCCAGCATTTT.

This clone showed up just a few times. The CDR3 DNA is TGTGCCAGCAGCTTGGAGACAGTCCCTAACTATGGCTACACCTTC. This sequence encodes CASSLETVPNYGYTF. The chain has TRBV5-5 and TRBJ1-2; tentative D call: TRBD1 (5 bases). This CDR3 contains 15 residues. The ends were cut back, 0 bases at V and 0 bases at J, with 9 bases in the middle. Germline CDR1 reads SGHKS; CDR2 reads YYEKEE (reference sequence).

The chain uses TRBV7-6 and TRBJ1-1; D gene unclear. Germline V gene data show CDR1 as SGHVS and CDR2 as FNYEAQ. The CDR3 totals 11 residues. Trimming removed 5 bases from V and 4 bases from J, with 5 bases in between. The DNA for the CDR3 is TGTGCCAGCAGCCCCCTCACTGAAGCTTTCTTT. The encoded protein is CASSPLTEAFF.

This rearrangement joins TRBV5-1 to TRBJ2-3; TRBD1 matches at 7 bases. CDR1 is SGHRS and CDR2 is YFSETQ in the germline V gene. V dropped 2 bases and J dropped 6; count of bases not matched to a gene: 6. The CDR3 has 14 amino acids. CDR3 nucleotides: TGCGCCAGCAGCTTCGACAGGGCCGGGGATACGCAGTATTTT. It translates to CASSFDRAGDTQYF.

J is TRBJ2-7 and V is TRBV14; 10 bases fit TRBD2. Looked up from germline, CDR1 is SGHDN and CDR2 is FVKESK. The CDR3 spans 17 residues. V lost 4 bases, J lost 2 bases, and 11 bases stayed unmatched. CDR3 in DNA: TGTGCCAGCAGCCCAAACCGGATTAGCGGGGGGACCTACGAGCAGTACGTC. This translates into CASSPNRISGGTYEQYV.

The chain couples TRBV10-3 to TRBJ2-2; maybe TRBD2 (6 bases). Trimming removed 10 bases from V and 0 bases from J, with 12 bases in between. The CDR3 loop spans 14 amino acids. In germline, CDR1 is ENHRY, CDR2 SYGVKD. Written as DNA, the CDR3 is TGTGCCACCCGGGACTCGCCGAACACCGGGGAGCTGTTTTTT. Protein: CATRDSPNTGELFF.

The chain employs TRBV7-9 and TRBJ1-5, with 10 bases identical to TRBD1. The V segment lost 7 bases and the J segment 0 bases; nucleotides outside the gene matches: 9. From germline, CDR1 is SEHNR and CDR2 FQNEAQ (reference sequence). This CDR3 spans 17 amino acids. In nucleotides, the CDR3 is TGTGCCAGCACCTGGGGGGGACAGGGGTATAGCAATCAGCCCCAGCATTTT. This gives the protein CASTWGGQGYSNQPQHF.

This clone has a handful of counts. The J gene is TRBJ1-5, the V gene TRBV19; D unresolved. V was shortened by 8 bases and J by 0 bases, with 17 bases between the two germline ends. This CDR3 spans 16 amino acids. CDR1 is LNHDA and CDR2 is SQIVND in the germline V gene (reference sequence). CDR3 in amino acids: CASSSTRRDSNQPQHF. The CDR3, as DNA: TGTGCCAGTTCCTCCACGAGGAGAGATAGCAATCAGCCCCAGCATTTT. Full variable domain (rest looked up from reference TRBV19 and TRBJ1-5): DGGITQSPKYLFRKEGQNVTLSCEQNLNHDAMYWYRQDPGQGLRLIYYSQIVNDFQKGDIAEGYSVSREKKESFPLTVTSAQKNPTAFYLCASSSTRRDSNQPQHFGDGTRLSIL.

V gene TRBV18 combines with J gene TRBJ1-1; TRBD1 matches 9 bases. The J segment lost 2 bases and the V segment lost 3 bases, leaving 4 bases of the junction unmatched. This CDR3 has 15 residues. From germline, CDR1 is KGHSH and CDR2 LQKENI. The CDR3 loop reads CASSPSDRGNTEAFF. The CDR3 DNA is TGTGCCAGCTCACCTTCGGACAGGGGAAACACTGAAGCTTTCTTT.

This clone was observed at least ten times. The chain employs TRBV7-2 and TRBJ1-1; D call uncertain. CDR1 and CDR2 from the germline V gene are SGHTA and FQGNSA. V lost 5 bases, J lost 2 bases, and 12 bases lay in between. The CDR3 runs 14 residues. The CDR3 DNA is TGTGCCAGCAGCCCCACCCTACTAAACACTGAAGCTTTCTTT. Translating gives CASSPTLLNTEAFF.

The gene calls are TRBV6-4 and TRBJ2-3; tentative D call: TRBD2 (6 bases). Trimming stripped 2 bases from V and 3 bases from J, with 9 bases between. CDR1 MRHNA and CDR2 SNTAGT come from the germline V gene. The CDR3 totals 14 residues. The CDR3 sequence is CASSDGGRTDTQYF. CDR3 bases: TGTGCCAGCAGTGACGGGGGGAGGACAGATACGCAGTATTTT.

This rearrangement joins TRBV7-2 to TRBJ2-4; 8 bases are a match to TRBD1. Germline V lookup: CDR1 SGHTA, CDR2 FQGNSA. The CDR3 is 15 amino acids. V gave up 1 base and J gave up 6 bases; unmatched junction bases: 5. The CDR3 coding sequence is TGTGCCAGCAGCTTAGGGGTCGGGACAGGAAACATTCAGTACTTC. Translating gives CASSLGVGTGNIQYF.

The chain joins TRBV6-1 to TRBJ1-2; 7 positions agree with TRBD1. There are 17 residues in the CDR3. Losses at the gene ends were 4 bases for V and 3 bases for J; bases not matched to a gene: 14. Germline V gives CDR1 MNHNS, CDR2 SASEGT. In DNA, the CDR3 is TGTGCCAGCAGTGCTAGCCCCGGACAGGATAGTTACTATGGCTACACCTTC. Protein product: CASSASPGQDSYYGYTF.

This clone appeared once. The chain employs TRBV7-9 and TRBJ2-3, with 12 bases lining up with TRBD2. This CDR3 spans 18 amino acids. J was trimmed by 5 bases and V by 3 bases; bases with no gene match: 12. CDR1 and CDR2 (germline): SEHNR, FQNEAQ (reference sequence). The CDR3 loop is CASSLPPRLAGVQDTQYF. The CDR3 DNA follows: TGTGCCAGCAGCTTGCCGCCTAGACTAGCGGGGGTACAAGATACGCAGTATTTT. The variable domain in full, with the rest retrieved from reference TRBV7-9 and TRBJ2-3, is DTGVSQNPRHKITKRGQNVTFRCDPISEHNRLYWYRQTLGQGPEFLTYFQNEAQLEKSRLLSDRFSAERPKGSFSTLEIQRTEQGDSAMYLCASSLPPRLAGVQDTQYFGPGTRLTVL.

The genes are TRBV19 and TRBJ1-1; 7 positions agree with TRBD1. This CDR3 is built from 18 residues. J was trimmed by 0 bases and V by 8 bases; bases with no gene match: 18. Germline CDR1 is LNHDA and CDR2 is SQIVND (reference sequence). This chain's CDR3 is CASAPGQSKFLMNTEAFF. As DNA, the CDR3 is TGTGCCAGTGCACCGGGACAGTCCAAATTTCTAATGAACACTGAAGCTTTCTTT. Supplemented by reference TRBV19 and TRBJ1-1, the full variable domain reads DGGITQSPKYLFRKEGQNVTLSCEQNLNHDAMYWYRQDPGQGLRLIYYSQIVNDFQKGDIAEGYSVSREKKESFPLTVTSAQKNPTAFYLCASAPGQSKFLMNTEAFFGQGTRLTVV.

The chain couples TRBV6-5 to TRBJ2-1; 7 bases agree with TRBD1. The CDR3 sequence is 14 residues long. The ends lost 6 bases at V and 0 bases at J; junction bases unmatched: 2. Germline-derived CDR1 and CDR2 are MNHEY and SVGAGI. Written as DNA, the CDR3 is TGTGCCAGCAGGAGGGACAGCTCCTACAATGAGCAGTTCTTC. Its translation: CASRRDSSYNEQFF.

This clone was seen a handful of times. The DNA for the CDR3 is TGTGCCAGCAGTTCCCCTTCCAGGGGGAAGAGCTATGGCTACACCTTC. Protein: CASSSPSRGKSYGYTF. The V gene is TRBV28, the J gene TRBJ1-2, with TRBD1 identical over 7 bases. This CDR3 is built from 16 residues. Germline V gene lookup returns CDR1 MDHEN and CDR2 SYDVKM. The J segment lost 4 bases and the V segment lost 4 bases, leaving 12 bases of the junction unmatched.

The rearrangement links TRBV4-2 to TRBJ1-2; TRBD1 might be the D (5 bases). CDR3 size: 14 residues. Germline CDR1 is LGHNA and CDR2 is YNFKEQ. Trimming took off 0 bases at V and 4 bases at J, with 9 bases between the two ends. CDR3 residues: CASSQDRASYGYTF. CDR3 in DNA: TGTGCCAGCAGCCAAGACAGGGCCTCCTATGGCTACACCTTC.

V gene TRBV2 combines with J gene TRBJ2-2; 7 positions match TRBD1. J gave up 1 base and V 9 bases, and 5 bases lay outside the gene matches. This CDR3 is built from 14 residues. Germline V lookup: CDR1 SNHLY, CDR2 FYNNEI. This CDR3 is CAREGQRNTGELFF. For the CDR3, the DNA is TGTGCCAGAGAGGGACAGCGGAACACCGGGGAGCTGTTTTTT.

The chain is built from TRBV19 and TRBJ1-5; tentative D call: TRBD1 (6 bases). V was clipped by 2 bases and J by 6 bases, with 17 bases between them. The CDR3 totals 16 residues. Germline CDR1 and CDR2: LNHDA and SQIVND (reference sequence). CDR3: CASSILPQGSFQPQHF. In DNA form, the CDR3 reads TGTGCCAGTAGTATACTCCCACAGGGTTCCTTTCAGCCCCAGCATTTT.

The chain carries TRBV20-1 and TRBJ2-1; D remains ambiguous. The germline V gene has CDR1 DFQATT and CDR2 SNEGSKA (reference sequence). CDR3 length: 11 amino acids. Trimming removed 3 bases at V and 12 bases at J, with 12 bases between. CDR3 loop: CSASEAALQFF. CDR3 coding DNA: TGCAGTGCTAGCGAGGCCGCTTTGCAGTTCTTC.

The chain employs TRBV5-5 and TRBJ2-3, with a possible D match to TRBD1 (6 bases). Trimming took 4 bases from V and 2 from J, leaving 11 bases between them. The CDR3 is 14 residues long. In germline, CDR1 is SGHKS, CDR2 YYEKEE (reference sequence). The CDR3 nucleotides are TGTGCCAGCAGCAACAGGGAACTCACAGATACGCAGTATTTT. Encoded protein: CASSNRELTDTQYF.

The CDR3 region has the DNA TGTGCCAGCAGCTTAACCCCCCAGGGCACCGGGGAGCTGTTTTTT. Amino acids: CASSLTPQGTGELFF. V is TRBV7-3 and J is TRBJ2-2; D is possibly TRBD1 (5 bases). The V end lost 0 bases, the J end lost 4 bases, and 9 bases lay between the germline ends. This CDR3 has 15 residues. Germline assignment: CDR1 SGHTA and CDR2 FQGTGA.

In this sample, this clone turned up once. As DNA, the CDR3 is TGTGCCAGCAGGGCGTACCCTAGCGGTAACTACGAGCAGTACTTC. Translating it yields CASRAYPSGNYEQYF. The chain joins TRBV6-5 to TRBJ2-7; 7 bases align to TRBD2. Germline V gene lookup returns CDR1 MNHEY and CDR2 SVGAGI. V dropped 6 bases and J dropped 3; count of bases not matched to a gene: 11. This CDR3 is built from 15 residues.

The rearrangement links TRBV7-9 to TRBJ2-7; no reliable D call. CDR1 SEHNR and CDR2 FQNEAQ come from the germline V gene (reference sequence). V lost 0 bases and J lost 0, with 15 bases in between. The CDR3 is 17 residues long. The CDR3: CASSLAGLGRRSYEQYF. CDR3 bases: TGTGCCAGCAGCTTAGCTGGTTTGGGCAGACGCTCCTACGAGCAGTACTTC.

The chain employs TRBV6-5 and TRBJ1-2; TRBD1 matches 10 bases. Germline V gene lookup returns CDR1 MNHEY and CDR2 SVGAGI. The CDR3 covers 14 residues. After removal of 7 bases from V and 4 bases from J, the junction contained 6 bases not matched to a gene. As DNA, the CDR3 is TGTGCCAGCAAAACCGGGACAGGGGTCTATGGCTACACCTTC. It translates to CASKTGTGVYGYTF.